This T cell receptor (beta chain) was found in a study of blood T cell repertoires in COVID-19. Study details: Researchers got acute and convalescent COVID-19 samples from the United States, Italy and Spain.

The trim removed 2 bases at V and 3 bases at J, leaving 13 bases unmatched. The CDR3 is 18 amino acids. Germline values: CDR1 MDHEN, CDR2 SYDVKM. TCRdb's table, derived via immunoSEQ multiplex PCR, lists solely in-frame clones and lacks some. In the table there are roughly 290,000 clones, approximately 85% of which are singletons. The origin of this receptor is a human donor with COVID-19, enrolled during active disease. The donor label of this sample is uncertain. The sequenced material came from peripheral blood. The chain uses TRBV28 and TRBJ1-3; TRBD1 agrees at 7 bases. In DNA form, the CDR3 reads TGTGCCAGCAGTTTACTCACATTCGACAGGGTCTATGGAAACACCATATATTTT. Translated, it gives CASSLLTFDRVYGNTIYF.